The 25 T cell receptor beta chains below were found in one sample sequenced in a study of T cell repertoires in cytomegalovirus infection. These receptors are not linked to any known antigen. TCRdb re-derived calls from the reads in MiXCR, one entry per CDR3 protein. The table shows about 74,000 distinct CDR3 sequences, with under 30% occurring only once. This sample comprised CD8+ T cells from cultured PBMCs, obtained from culture after CMV antigen stimulation. Receptors were obtained from a human donor in good health (CMV status not recorded). Some clones in this sample may be carry-over from other donors' samples.

This rearrangement joins TRBV7-2 to TRBJ2-3, with D tentatively TRBD1 or TRBD2 (5 bases each). From germline, CDR1 is SGHTA and CDR2 FQGNSA. This CDR3 spans 14 amino acids. V was shortened by 6 bases and J by 5 bases, with 15 bases between the two germline ends. The CDR3 DNA sequence: TGTGCCAGCAGTTTTGGGACCTCCGGAGATACGCAGTATTTT. It is translated as CASSFGTSGDTQYF. Full variable domain (rest looked up from reference TRBV7-2 and TRBJ2-3): GAGVSQSPSNKVTEKGKDVELRCDPISGHTALYWYRQSLGQGLEFLIYFQGNSAPDKSGLPSDRFSAERTGGSVSTLTIQRTQQEDSAVYLCASSFGTSGDTQYFGPGTRLTVL.

The gene calls are TRBV29-1 and TRBJ1-1; D gene ambiguous. Germline V lookup: CDR1 SQVTM, CDR2 ANQGSEA. The CDR3 is 12 residues long. V was pared by 3 bases and J by 0 bases, with 5 bases between. The CDR3 protein is CSVDGMNTEAFF. CDR3 in DNA: TGCAGCGTTGATGGGATGAACACTGAAGCTTTCTTT. Variable domain in full (rest from reference TRBV29-1 and TRBJ1-1): SAVISQKPSRDICQRGTSLTIQCQVDSQVTMMFWYRQQPGQSLTLIATANQGSEATYESGFVIDKFPISRPNLTFSTLTVSNMSPEDSSIYLCSVDGMNTEAFFGQGTRLTVV.

This clonotype was observed a handful of times. This rearrangement joins TRBV7-9 to TRBJ2-7; D call uncertain. The germline CDR1 and CDR2 sequences are SEHNR and FQNEAQ (reference sequence). The germline V and J ends were trimmed by 5 bases and 1 base, with 18 bases remaining between them. There are 16 residues in the CDR3. CDR3 region: CASSDTDEPGSYEQYF. The CDR3 region has the DNA TGTGCCAGCAGCGACACGGACGAGCCCGGGTCCTACGAGCAGTACTTC.

The chain recombines TRBV11-3 with TRBJ2-2; possibly TRBD1 or TRBD2 for D (5 bases each). Trimming left V 5 bases short and J 6 bases short, with 16 bases between. In germline, CDR1 is SGHNT, CDR2 YENEEA. The CDR3 has 15 residues. The CDR3 DNA reads TGTGCCAGCAGCCCGAGGGGTATTGGTCCCGGGGAGCTGTTTTTT. Its translation: CASSPRGIGPGELFF. Complete variable domain (other parts from reference TRBV11-3 and TRBJ2-2): EAGVVQSPRYKIIEKKQPVAFWCNPISGHNTLYWYLQNLGQGPELLIRYENEEAVDDSQLPKDRFSAERLKGVDSTLKIQPAELGDSAVYLCASSPRGIGPGELFFGEGSRLTVL.

The V call is TRBV12-3 or TRBV12-4, the J call TRBJ2-2; D may be TRBD1 or TRBD2 (5 bases each). With 5 bases removed from V and 7 bases from J, the gap between germline ends came to 14 bases. The CDR3 has 14 residues. The CDR3 reads CASSPGARSGELFF. For the CDR3, the DNA is TGTGCCAGCAGTCCCGGGGCGCGAAGCGGGGAGCTGTTTTTT.

This clonotype showed up just a few times. The chain recombines TRBV7-9 with TRBJ2-7, with 7 bases lining up with TRBD2. Germline trimming cut 5 bases from V and 4 bases from J; bases unmatched to any gene: 14. Germline V gene sequence: CDR1 SEHNR, CDR2 FQNEAQ (reference sequence). CDR3 length: 16 amino acids. This chain's CDR3 is CASSPPGGRKRYEQYF. The CDR3 region has the DNA TGTGCCAGCAGCCCTCCGGGAGGAAGGAAGCGATACGAGCAGTACTTC. Complete variable domain (other parts from reference TRBV7-9 and TRBJ2-7): DTGVSQNPRHKITKRGQNVTFRCDPISEHNRLYWYRQTLGQGPEFLTYFQNEAQLEKSRLLSDRFSAERPKGSFSTLEIQRTEQGDSAMYLCASSPPGGRKRYEQYFGPGTRLTVT.

To note about this clonotype: A clone one base away is much larger, so this may be a read error. The V and J genes are TRBV5-1 and TRBJ2-7; possible D gene TRBD2, 5 bases. The V gene's germline CDR1 is SGHRS and CDR2 YFSETQ. The CDR3 contains 15 residues. V was clipped by 2 bases and J by 0 bases, with 12 bases between them. CDR3 nucleotides: TGCGCCAGCAGCTTTAGCCCCGGGAACTCCTACGAGCAGTACTTC. Protein sequence: CASSFSPGNSYEQYF.

This clonotype turned up a few times. The CDR3 spells CASSQDPGDNQPQHF. CDR3 sequence (DNA): TGTGCCAGCAGCCAAGATCCGGGCGACAATCAGCCCCAGCATTTT. V gene TRBV3-1 combines with J gene TRBJ1-5; D is undetermined. CDR3 length: 15 amino acids. Trimming cost V 0 bases and J 3 bases, with 9 bases left between them. The germline V gene has CDR1 LGHDT and CDR2 YNNKEL (reference sequence). Looking up the rest from reference TRBV3-1 and TRBJ1-5 gives the full variable domain: DTAVSQTPKYLVTQMGNDKSIKCEQNLGHDTMYWYKQDSKKFLKIMFSYNNKELIINETVPNRFSPKSPDKAHLNLHINSLELGDSAVYFCASSQDPGDNQPQHFGDGTRLSIL.

The V call is TRBV6-8, the J call TRBJ1-2; 9 bases agree with TRBD1. The V and J ends lost 5 bases and 4 bases, in that order; junction bases with no gene match: 8. Per the germline V gene, CDR1 is MNHGY and CDR2 is SAAAGT. CDR3 length equals 15 residues. CDR3 residues: CASSQGQGGGYGYTF. The CDR3 region has the DNA TGTGCCAGCAGTCAGGGACAGGGTGGCGGCTATGGCTACACCTTC.

This clonotype has more than one count but fewer than ten. The chain recombines TRBV19 with TRBJ2-5; 10 bases map to TRBD2. Germline CDR1 and CDR2: LNHDA and SQIVND (reference sequence). J lost 4 bases, V lost 5 bases, and 4 bases had no gene match. CDR3 length: 14 residues. The chain's CDR3 is CASSPRTSGETQYF. CDR3 coding DNA: TGTGCCAGTAGTCCACGGACTAGCGGAGAGACCCAGTACTTC.

The chain is built from TRBV6-5 and TRBJ2-5, with D perhaps matching TRBD1 (6 bases). Between the trimmed V and J ends, which lost 2 bases and 1 base, there was a span of 11 bases. Germline assignment: CDR1 MNHEY and CDR2 SVGAGI. This CDR3 spans 15 amino acids. The CDR3 reads CASSYTRTAQETQYF. The CDR3 coding sequence is TGTGCCAGCAGTTACACCCGGACAGCCCAAGAGACCCAGTACTTC.

For this clonotype: A single base separates this from a much larger clone, so it may be a read error. The chain couples TRBV7-6 to TRBJ2-3, with TRBD2 identical over 7 bases. The CDR3 covers 17 residues. Per germline, CDR1 SGHVS and CDR2 FNYEAQ. The CDR3 spells CASSLTAGPASTDTHYF. In DNA, the CDR3 is TGTGCCAGCAGCCTCACAGCGGGACCCGCTAGCACAGATACGCACTATTTT. The full variable domain, rest sourced from reference TRBV7-6 and TRBJ2-3, is GAGVSQSPRYKVTKRGQDVALRCDPISGHVSLYWYRQALGQGPEFLTYFNYEAQQDKSGLPNDRFSAERPEGSISTLTIQRTEQRDSAMYRCASSLTAGPASTDTHYFGPGTRLTVL.

This clonotype was seen once. Germline is not matched at one junction end, which may reflect a read error. This chain links TRBV9 with TRBJ2-5; 7 nucleotides agree with TRBD2. CDR1 is SGDLS and CDR2 is YYNGEE in the germline V gene. The CDR3 runs to 12 residues. The CDR3 loop is CTSSVSGAPQYF. CDR3 coding DNA: TGTACCAGCAGCGTAAGCGGGGCTCCCCAGTACTTC.

The V gene is TRBV25-1, the J gene TRBJ1-1, with D possibly matching TRBD1 (5 bases). The CDR3 is made up of 16 amino acids. Germline V gene sequence: CDR1 MGHDK, CDR2 SYGVNS. Trimming left V 3 bases short and J 6 bases short, with 20 bases between. The CDR3 loop is CASSDRDPLTVPEAFF. DNA of the CDR3: TGTGCCAGCAGTGACCGGGACCCCCTCACGGTCCCTGAAGCTTTCTTT.

This chain connects TRBV7-3 to TRBJ2-7; D tentatively fits TRBD1 or TRBD2 (5 bases each). Germline V CDR1 and CDR2: SGHTA, FQGTGA. Trimming pared 5 bases from V and 10 bases from J, leaving 21 bases between. The CDR3 covers 14 residues. CDR3 bases: TGTGCCAGCAGCGCGACGGTGGGGGAAGAAAAACAGTACTTC. Its translation is CASSATVGEEKQYF.

The CDR3 region is CAWSVGSSGWDEQFF. The CDR3 bases are TGTGCCTGGAGTGTAGGGTCTAGCGGTTGGGATGAGCAGTTCTTC. This sequence joins TRBV30 and TRBJ2-1; 7 nucleotides agree with TRBD2. Germline-derived CDR1 and CDR2 are GTSNPN and SVGIG (reference sequence). The CDR3 runs to 15 residues. The junction had 10 bases not matched to a gene; V was cut back by 0 bases and J by 8 bases.

The rearrangement links TRBV18 to TRBJ1-5, with TRBD1 identical over 8 bases. Germline V lookup: CDR1 KGHSH, CDR2 LQKENI. The CDR3 totals 16 residues. After removal of 4 bases from V and 3 bases from J, the junction contained 8 bases not matched to a gene. For the CDR3, the DNA is TGTGCCAGCTCACTGGACAGGGTTGGGTTCAATCAGCCCCAGCATTTT. Amino acid sequence: CASSLDRVGFNQPQHF.

This clonotype was detected only a few times. V is TRBV7-8 and J is TRBJ1-1, with TRBD1 as a possible D gene (5 bases). Trimming shortened V by 5 bases and J by 5 bases, and 27 bases separated the two germline ends. Per the germline V gene, CDR1 is SGHVS and CDR2 is FQNEAQ. This CDR3 region has 18 residues. The CDR3 loop reads CASSRIPDAGTGRTEAFF. The CDR3 DNA is TGTGCCAGCAGCCGCATCCCTGATGCGGGGACCGGGAGAACTGAAGCTTTCTTT.

Ten or more counts support this clonotype. V usage is TRBV28 and J usage is TRBJ1-1; TRBD1 is a possible D gene (6 bases). This CDR3 is 15 amino acids long. CDR1 MDHEN and CDR2 SYDVKM come from the germline V gene. V was pared by 5 bases and J by 1 base, with 14 bases between. Here the CDR3 reads CASSPHREGNTEAFF. The CDR3 DNA sequence: TGTGCCAGCAGTCCCCACAGGGAGGGGAACACTGAAGCTTTCTTT.

The chain combines TRBV7-8 with TRBJ2-3; D possibly uses TRBD1 or TRBD2 (7 bases each). The germline CDR1 and CDR2 sequences are SGHVS and FQNEAQ. The CDR3 runs 15 residues. V dropped 6 bases and J dropped 3 bases, with 16 bases sitting between them. The CDR3 protein is CASSQGDYRTDTQYF. The CDR3 region has the DNA TGTGCCAGCAGTCAGGGGGACTATAGAACAGATACGCAGTATTTT.

This clonotype was recorded a few times. The chain couples TRBV7-3 to TRBJ2-3, with 10 nucleotides matching TRBD2. The CDR3 contains 15 residues. CDR1 is SGHTA and CDR2 is FQGTGA in the germline V gene. With 6 bases clipped from V and 4 bases from J, the junction kept 7 bases outside the gene matches. CDR3 sequence reads: CASSRSGGRADTQYF. Written as DNA, the CDR3 is TGTGCCAGCAGTCGTAGCGGGGGGCGGGCAGATACGCAGTATTTT.

This clonotype has at least ten counts. The chain recombines TRBV30 with TRBJ1-5, with D unresolved. The V end was cut by 3 bases, the J end by 2 bases, with 8 bases between. The CDR3 spans 13 residues. Germline CDR1 and CDR2: GTSNPN and SVGIG (reference sequence). CDR3 in amino acids: CAWSEIGNQPQHF. The CDR3 DNA reads as TGTGCCTGGAGCGAAATTGGCAATCAGCCCCAGCATTTT.

The rearrangement uses TRBV6-8 and TRBJ1-1; TRBD1 matches 9 bases. V dropped 7 bases and J dropped 10; count of bases not matched to a gene: 13. Germline assignment: CDR1 MNHGY and CDR2 SAAAGT. CDR3 length: 14 amino acids. The DNA for the CDR3 is TGTGCCAGCACAGCCGGGACAGGGTCGAGGGGAGCTTTCTTT. It codes for CASTAGTGSRGAFF.

This clonotype appeared a few times. The V and J genes are TRBV7-9 and TRBJ2-1, with D perhaps being TRBD1 or TRBD2 (6 bases each). Germline V gene lookup returns CDR1 SEHNR and CDR2 FQNEAQ (reference sequence). Trimming removed 5 bases at V and 5 bases at J, with 16 bases between. CDR3 length: 15 amino acids. The CDR3 reads CASSPPGGADNEQFF. The CDR3 region has the DNA TGTGCCAGCAGCCCACCCGGGGGCGCAGACAATGAGCAGTTCTTC.

This clonotype was seen a handful of times. The rearrangement links TRBV14 to TRBJ1-1; D is unclear. The CDR3 runs to 13 residues. Germline V CDR1 and CDR2: SGHDN, FVKESK. V was clipped by 1 base and J by 5 bases, with 8 bases between them. This CDR3 reads CASSQGGRTEAFF. CDR3 coding DNA: TGTGCCAGCAGCCAAGGAGGGAGGACTGAAGCTTTCTTT.